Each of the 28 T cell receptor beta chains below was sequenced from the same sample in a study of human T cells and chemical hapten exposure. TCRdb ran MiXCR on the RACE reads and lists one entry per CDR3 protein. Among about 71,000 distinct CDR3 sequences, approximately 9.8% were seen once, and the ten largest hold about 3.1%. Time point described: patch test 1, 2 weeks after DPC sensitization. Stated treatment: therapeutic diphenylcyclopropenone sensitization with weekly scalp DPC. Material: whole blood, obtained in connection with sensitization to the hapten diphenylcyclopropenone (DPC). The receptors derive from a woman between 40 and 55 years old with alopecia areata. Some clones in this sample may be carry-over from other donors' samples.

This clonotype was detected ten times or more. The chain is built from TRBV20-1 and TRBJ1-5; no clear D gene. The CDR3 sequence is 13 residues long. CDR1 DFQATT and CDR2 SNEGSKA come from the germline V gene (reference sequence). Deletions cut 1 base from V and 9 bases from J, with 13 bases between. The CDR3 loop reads CSARGRYPAPQHF. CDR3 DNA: TGCAGTGCTAGAGGCAGATACCCGGCGCCCCAGCATTTT.

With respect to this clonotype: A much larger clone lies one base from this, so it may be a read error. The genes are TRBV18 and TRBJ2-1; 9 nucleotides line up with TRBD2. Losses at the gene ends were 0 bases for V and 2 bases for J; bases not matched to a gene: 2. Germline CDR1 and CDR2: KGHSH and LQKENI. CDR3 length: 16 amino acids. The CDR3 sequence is CASSPPSGGPYNEQFF. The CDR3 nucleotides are TGTGCCAGCTCACCACCGAGCGGGGGGCCCTACAATGAGCAGTTCTTC.

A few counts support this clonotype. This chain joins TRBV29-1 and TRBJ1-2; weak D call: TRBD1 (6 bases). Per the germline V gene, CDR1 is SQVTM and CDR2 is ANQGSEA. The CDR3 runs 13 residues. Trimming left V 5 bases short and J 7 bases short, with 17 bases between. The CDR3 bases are TGCAGCGTTAAGCAGGGGTCTGTGCGTGGCTACACCTTC. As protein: CSVKQGSVRGYTF. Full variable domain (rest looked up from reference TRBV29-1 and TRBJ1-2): SAVISQKPSRDICQRGTSLTIQCQVDSQVTMMFWYRQQPGQSLTLIATANQGSEATYESGFVIDKFPISRPNLTFSTLTVSNMSPEDSSIYLCSVKQGSVRGYTFGSGTRLTVV.

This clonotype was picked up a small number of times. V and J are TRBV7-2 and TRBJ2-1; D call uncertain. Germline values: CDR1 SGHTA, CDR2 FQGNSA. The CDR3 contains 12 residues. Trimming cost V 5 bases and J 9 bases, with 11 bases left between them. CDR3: CASSVPWSEQFF. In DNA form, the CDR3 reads TGTGCCAGCAGCGTCCCCTGGAGTGAGCAGTTCTTC.

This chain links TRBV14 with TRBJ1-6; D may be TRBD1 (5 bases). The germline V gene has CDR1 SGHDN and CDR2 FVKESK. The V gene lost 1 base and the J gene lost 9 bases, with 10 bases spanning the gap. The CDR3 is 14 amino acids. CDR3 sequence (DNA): TGTGCCAGCAGCCAAGGCAGGGATCTTTCACCCCTCCACTTT. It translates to CASSQGRDLSPLHF. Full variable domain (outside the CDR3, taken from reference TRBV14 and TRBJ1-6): EAGVTQFPSHSVIEKGQTVTLRCDPISGHDNLYWYRRVMGKEIKFLLHFVKESKQDESGMPNNRFLAERTGGTYSTLKVQPAELEDSGVYFCASSQGRDLSPLHFGNGTRLTVT.

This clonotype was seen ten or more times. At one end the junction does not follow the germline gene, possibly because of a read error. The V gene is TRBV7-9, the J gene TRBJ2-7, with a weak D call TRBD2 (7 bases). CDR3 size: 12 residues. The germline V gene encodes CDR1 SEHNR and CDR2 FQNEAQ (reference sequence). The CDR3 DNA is TGTGCCAGCAGCCCCACCGGCACAGGGAGGGACTTC. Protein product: CASSPTGTGRDF.

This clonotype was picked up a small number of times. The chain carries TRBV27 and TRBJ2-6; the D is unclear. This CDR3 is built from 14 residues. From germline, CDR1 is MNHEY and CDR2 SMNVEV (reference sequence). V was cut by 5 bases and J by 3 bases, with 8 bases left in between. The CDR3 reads CASSARLGANVLTF. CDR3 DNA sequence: TGTGCCAGCAGTGCCCGGCTTGGGGCCAACGTCCTGACTTTC.

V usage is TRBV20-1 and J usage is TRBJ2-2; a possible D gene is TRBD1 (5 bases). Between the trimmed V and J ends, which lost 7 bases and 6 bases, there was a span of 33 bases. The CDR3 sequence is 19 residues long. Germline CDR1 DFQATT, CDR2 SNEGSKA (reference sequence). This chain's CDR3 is CSVLTTEHHTANPAGELFF. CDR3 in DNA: TGCAGTGTCTTGACGACAGAACACCATACCGCGAACCCCGCCGGGGAGCTGTTTTTT.

The CDR3 DNA is TGTGCCACCTCCCCCCTTCCGAACACTGAAGCTTTCTTT. It translates to CATSPLPNTEAFF. J is TRBJ1-1 and V is TRBV19; D gene ambiguous. Germline V gene sequence: CDR1 LNHDA, CDR2 SQIVND (reference sequence). The germline V and J ends were trimmed by 10 bases and 1 base, with 13 bases remaining between them. The CDR3 spans 13 residues.

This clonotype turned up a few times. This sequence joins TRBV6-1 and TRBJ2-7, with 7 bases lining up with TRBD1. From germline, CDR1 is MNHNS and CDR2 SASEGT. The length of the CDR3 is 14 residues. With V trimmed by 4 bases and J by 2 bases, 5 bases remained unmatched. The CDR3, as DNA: TGTGCCAGCAGTGGACAGGGCAATCCCTACGAGCAGTACTTC. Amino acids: CASSGQGNPYEQYF.

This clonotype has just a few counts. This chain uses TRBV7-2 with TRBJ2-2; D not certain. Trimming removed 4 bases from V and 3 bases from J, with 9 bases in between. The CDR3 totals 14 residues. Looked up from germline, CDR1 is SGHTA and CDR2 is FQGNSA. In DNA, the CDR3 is TGTGCCAGCAGCTCGAGAGCCTACACCGGGGAGCTGTTTTTT. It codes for CASSSRAYTGELFF. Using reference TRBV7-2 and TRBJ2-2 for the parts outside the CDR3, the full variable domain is GAGVSQSPSNKVTEKGKDVELRCDPISGHTALYWYRQSLGQGLEFLIYFQGNSAPDKSGLPSDRFSAERTGGSVSTLTIQRTQQEDSAVYLCASSSRAYTGELFFGEGSRLTVL.

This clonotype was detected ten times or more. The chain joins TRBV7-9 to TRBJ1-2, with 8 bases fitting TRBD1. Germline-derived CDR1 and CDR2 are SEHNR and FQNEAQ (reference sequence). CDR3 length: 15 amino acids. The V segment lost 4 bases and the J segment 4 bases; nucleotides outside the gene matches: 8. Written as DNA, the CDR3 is TGTGCCAGCAGCTCCGGACAGGGACTTACCTATGGCTACACCTTC. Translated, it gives CASSSGQGLTYGYTF.

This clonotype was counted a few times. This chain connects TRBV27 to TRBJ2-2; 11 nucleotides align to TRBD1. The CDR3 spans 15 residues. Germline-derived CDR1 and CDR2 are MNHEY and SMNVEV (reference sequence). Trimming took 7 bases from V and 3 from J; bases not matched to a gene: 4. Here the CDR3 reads CASTRTGGYTGELFF. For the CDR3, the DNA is TGTGCCAGCACCCGGACAGGGGGCTACACCGGGGAGCTGTTTTTT.

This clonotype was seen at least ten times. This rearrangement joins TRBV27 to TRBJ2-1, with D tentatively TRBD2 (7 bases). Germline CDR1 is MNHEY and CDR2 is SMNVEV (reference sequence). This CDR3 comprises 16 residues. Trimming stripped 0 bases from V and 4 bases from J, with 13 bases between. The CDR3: CASSLSAGALYNEQFF. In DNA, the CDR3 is TGTGCCAGCAGTTTATCGGCGGGGGCCCTTTACAATGAGCAGTTCTTC.

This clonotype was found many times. Written as DNA, the CDR3 is TGTGCCAGCAGTTTATATTCGGGGGAGACCCAGTACTTC. Protein sequence: CASSLYSGETQYF. This chain connects TRBV28 to TRBJ2-5; perhaps TRBD2 as D (5 bases). The CDR3 contains 13 residues. Germline V lookup: CDR1 MDHEN, CDR2 SYDVKM. With 1 base removed from V and 5 bases from J, the gap between germline ends came to 8 bases. Full variable domain (rest looked up from reference TRBV28 and TRBJ2-5): DVKVTQSSRYLVKRTGEKVFLECVQDMDHENMFWYRQDPGLGLRLIYFSYDVKMKEKGDIPEGYSVSREKKERFSLILESASTNQTSMYLCASSLYSGETQYFGPGTRLLVL.

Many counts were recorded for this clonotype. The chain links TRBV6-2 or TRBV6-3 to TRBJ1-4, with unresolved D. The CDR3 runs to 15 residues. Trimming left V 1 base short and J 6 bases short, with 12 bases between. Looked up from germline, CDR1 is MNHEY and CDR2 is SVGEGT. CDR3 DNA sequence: TGTGCCAGCAGTTACTTGACAAATGGGGATGAAAAACTGTTTTTT. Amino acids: CASSYLTNGDEKLFF.

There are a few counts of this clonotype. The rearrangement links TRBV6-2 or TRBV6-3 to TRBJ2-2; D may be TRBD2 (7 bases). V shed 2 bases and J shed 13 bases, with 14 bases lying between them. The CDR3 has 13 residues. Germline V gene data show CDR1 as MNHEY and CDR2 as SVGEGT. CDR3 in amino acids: CASSYGGGRGLFF. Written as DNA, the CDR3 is TGTGCCAGCAGTTACGGCGGGGGCCGAGGGCTGTTTTTT.

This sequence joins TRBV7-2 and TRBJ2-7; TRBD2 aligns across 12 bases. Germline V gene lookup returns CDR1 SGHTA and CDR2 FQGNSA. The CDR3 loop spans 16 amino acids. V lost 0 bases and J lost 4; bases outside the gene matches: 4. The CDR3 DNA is TGTGCCAGCAGCTTAGCCGCTAGCGGGGGGGAATACGAGCAGTACTTC. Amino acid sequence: CASSLAASGGEYEQYF. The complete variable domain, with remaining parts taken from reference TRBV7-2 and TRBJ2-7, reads GAGVSQSPSNKVTEKGKDVELRCDPISGHTALYWYRQSLGQGLEFLIYFQGNSAPDKSGLPSDRFSAERTGGSVSTLTIQRTQQEDSAVYLCASSLAASGGEYEQYFGPGTRLTVT.

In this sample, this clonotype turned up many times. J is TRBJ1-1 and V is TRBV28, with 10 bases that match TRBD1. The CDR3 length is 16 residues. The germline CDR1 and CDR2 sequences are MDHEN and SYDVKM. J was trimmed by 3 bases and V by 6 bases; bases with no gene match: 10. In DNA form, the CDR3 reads TGTGCCAGCAGCCCCGACAGGGGGCGAGTGTACACTGAAGCTTTCTTT. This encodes CASSPDRGRVYTEAFF.

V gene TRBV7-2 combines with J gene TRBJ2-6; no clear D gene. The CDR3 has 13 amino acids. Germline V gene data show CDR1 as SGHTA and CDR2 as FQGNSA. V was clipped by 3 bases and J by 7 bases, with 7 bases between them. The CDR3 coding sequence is TGTGCCAGCAGCTTTCGTGGAGCCAACGTCCTGACTTTC. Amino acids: CASSFRGANVLTF.

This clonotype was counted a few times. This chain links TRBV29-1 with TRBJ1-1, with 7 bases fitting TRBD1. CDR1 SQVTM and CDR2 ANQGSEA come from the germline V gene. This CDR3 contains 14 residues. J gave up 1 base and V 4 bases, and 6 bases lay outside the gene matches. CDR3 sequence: CSVVRGGRNTEAFF. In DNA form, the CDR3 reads TGCAGCGTTGTCCGAGGGGGCCGGAACACTGAAGCTTTCTTT.

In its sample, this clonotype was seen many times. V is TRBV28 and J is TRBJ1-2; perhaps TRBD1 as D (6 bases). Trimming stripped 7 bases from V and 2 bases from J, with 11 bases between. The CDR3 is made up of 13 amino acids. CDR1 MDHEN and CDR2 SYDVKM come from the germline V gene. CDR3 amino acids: CASTPGANYGYTF. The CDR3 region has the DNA TGTGCCAGCACGCCAGGGGCGAACTATGGCTACACCTTC.

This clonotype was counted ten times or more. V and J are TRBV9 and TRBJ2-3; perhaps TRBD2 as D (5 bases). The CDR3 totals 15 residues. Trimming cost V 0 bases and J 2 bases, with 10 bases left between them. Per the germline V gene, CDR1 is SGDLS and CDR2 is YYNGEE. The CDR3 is CASSVAGELTDTQYF. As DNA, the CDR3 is TGTGCCAGCAGCGTAGCTGGGGAGCTCACAGATACGCAGTATTTT.

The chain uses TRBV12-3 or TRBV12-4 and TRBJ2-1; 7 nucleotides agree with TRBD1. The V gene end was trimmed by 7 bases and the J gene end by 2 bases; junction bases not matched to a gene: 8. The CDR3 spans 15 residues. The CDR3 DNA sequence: TGTGCCAGCACCCTGACAGGGAAAACCTACAATGAGCAGTTCTTC. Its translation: CASTLTGKTYNEQFF.

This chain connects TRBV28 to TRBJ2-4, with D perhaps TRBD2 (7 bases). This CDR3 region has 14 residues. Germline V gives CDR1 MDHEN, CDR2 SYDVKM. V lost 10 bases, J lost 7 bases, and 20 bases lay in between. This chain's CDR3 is CATNHPGGANIQYF. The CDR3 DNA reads TGTGCCACTAACCACCCGGGGGGCGCGAACATTCAGTACTTC.

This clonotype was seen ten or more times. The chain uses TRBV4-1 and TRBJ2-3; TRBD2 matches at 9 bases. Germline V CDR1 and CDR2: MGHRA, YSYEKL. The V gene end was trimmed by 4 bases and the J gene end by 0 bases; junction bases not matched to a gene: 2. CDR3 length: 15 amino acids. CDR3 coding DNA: TGCGCCAGCAGCCCACTAGCGGGCAGCACAGATACGCAGTATTTT. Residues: CASSPLAGSTDTQYF.

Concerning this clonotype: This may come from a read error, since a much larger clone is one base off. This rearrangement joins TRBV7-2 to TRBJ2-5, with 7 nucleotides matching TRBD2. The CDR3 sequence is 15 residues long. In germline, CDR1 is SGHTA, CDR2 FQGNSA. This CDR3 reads CACSLGWAGEETQYF. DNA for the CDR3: TGTGCCTGCAGCTTAGGATGGGCGGGGGAAGAGACCCAGTACTTC.

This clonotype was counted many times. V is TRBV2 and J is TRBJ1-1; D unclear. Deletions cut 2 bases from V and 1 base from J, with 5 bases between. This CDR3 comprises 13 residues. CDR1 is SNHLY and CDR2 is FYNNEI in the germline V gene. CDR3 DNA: TGTGCCAGCAGTGAACTGGGGAACACTGAAGCTTTCTTT. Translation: CASSELGNTEAFF.